This T cell receptor beta chain was sequenced in a study of blood T cell repertoires in COVID-19. About the research overall: The samples span acute and convalescent COVID-19 from the United States, Italy and Spain. Sources were T cells, B-cell-depleted T cells, or PBMCs; the material itself was cDNA or gDNA.

In the original analysis: By means of reference gene primer amplification, nucleated cell counts were estimated. TCRdb's table, derived via immunoSEQ multiplex PCR, lists solely in-frame clones and lacks some. V, J and clone size are taken as reported in that table, and D and trimming were inferred from the DNA itself. The table shows 98,000 or so clones, with roughly 70% occurring only once. The sequencing input was peripheral blood. The source is a woman aged 35 to 49 with acute or convalescent COVID-19.

The CDR3 protein is CASSFRLSGANVLTF. As DNA, the CDR3 is TGTGCCAGCAGCTTTCGACTATCTGGGGCCAACGTCCTGACTTTC. The rearrangement joins TRBV5-8 to TRBJ2-6; D perhaps matches TRBD2 (5 bases). Germline CDR1 and CDR2: SGHTS and YDEGEE. V was clipped by 2 bases and J by 1 base, with 7 bases between them. This CDR3 has 15 amino acids.